This T cell receptor (beta chain) was observed in a study of molecular identifiers for immune sequencing clone quantification. Libraries of bulk TCR were made by previously described methods (with listed TCR primers). One entry per CDR3 protein, called by TCRdb with MiXCR from the PCR reads. The sample has 400,000 to 600,000 distinct CDR3 sequences, about a fifth seen once. The CDR3 extends over 15 amino acids. V lost 8 bases and J lost 0, with 16 bases in between. Input material: naive CD8+ T cells from blood, with Jurkat cell RNA spiked in. Stated subset: FACS-sorted CD8+CD4-CCR7+CD45RA+ naive T cells. The chain combines TRBV5-3 with TRBJ2-3; D gene ambiguous. TRBV5-3 is an open reading frame whose function is uncertain. The origin of this receptor is a human donor in good health. Some libraries in this study had Jurkat cell RNA spiked in. The CDR3 region is CASSKEDSSTDTQYF. CDR3 sequence (DNA): TGTGCCAGCAGCAAGGAAGATTCTAGCACAGATACGCAGTATTTT.